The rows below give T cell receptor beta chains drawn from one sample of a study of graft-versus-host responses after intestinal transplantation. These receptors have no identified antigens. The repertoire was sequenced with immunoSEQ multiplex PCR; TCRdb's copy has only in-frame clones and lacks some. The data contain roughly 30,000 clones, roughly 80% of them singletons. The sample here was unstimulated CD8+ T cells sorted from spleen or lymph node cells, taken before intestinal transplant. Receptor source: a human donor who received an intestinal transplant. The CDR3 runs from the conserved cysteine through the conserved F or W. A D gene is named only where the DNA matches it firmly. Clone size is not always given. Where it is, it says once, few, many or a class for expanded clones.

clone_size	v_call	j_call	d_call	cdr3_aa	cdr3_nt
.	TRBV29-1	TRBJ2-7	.	CSVGPGAYEQYF	TGCAGCGTTGGTCCAGGGGCCTACGAGCAGTACTTC
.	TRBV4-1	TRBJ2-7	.	CASHGHGAYEQYF	TGCGCCAGCCACGGTCACGGAGCCTACGAGCAGTACTTC
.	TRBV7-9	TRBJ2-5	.	CASSLGNIQETQYF	TGTGCCAGCAGCCTCGGTAATATCCAAGAGACCCAGTACTTC
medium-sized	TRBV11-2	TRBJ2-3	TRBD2	CASSLLAGTDTQYF	TGTGCCAGCAGCTTGCTAGCGGGAACAGATACGCAGTATTTT
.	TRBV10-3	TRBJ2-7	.	CAISERTGDRAYEQYF	TGTGCCATCAGTGAGCGAACGGGGGACAGAGCCTACGAGCAGTACTTC
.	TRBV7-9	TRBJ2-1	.	CASRAGNEQFF	TGTGCCAGCAGGGCGGGGAATGAGCAGTTCTTC
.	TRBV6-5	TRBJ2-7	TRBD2	CASSYSWTSGYEQYF	TGTGCCAGCAGTTACTCTTGGACTAGCGGCTACGAGCAGTACTTC
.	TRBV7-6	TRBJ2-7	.	CASLGNGEQYF	TGTGCCAGCCTCGGGAATGGCGAGCAGTACTTC
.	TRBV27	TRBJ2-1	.	CASSLGGGEQFF	TGTGCCAGCAGCTTAGGGGGGGGTGAGCAGTTCTTC
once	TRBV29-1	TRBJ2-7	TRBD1	CSVGVTGNNYEQYF	TGCAGCGTTGGGGTGACAGGGAACAACTACGAGCAGTACTTC
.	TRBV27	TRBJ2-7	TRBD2	CASNDGGYGYEQYF	TGTGCCAGCAACGACGGGGGGTATGGTTACGAGCAGTACTTC
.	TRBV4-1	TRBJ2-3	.	CASSQGLWAGTQYF	TGCGCCAGCAGCCAAGGGTTATGGGCGGGTACGCAGTATTTT
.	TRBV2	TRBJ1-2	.	CASSSYSIFYGYTF	TGTGCCAGCAGCAGCTACAGTATCTTCTATGGCTACACCTTC
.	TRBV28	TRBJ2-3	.	CASRPWGVRRQTDTQYF	TGTGCCAGCAGACCCTGGGGCGTTCGAAGGCAGACAGATACGCAGTATTTT
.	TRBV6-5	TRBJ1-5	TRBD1	CASSPTGGNNQPQHF	TGTGCCAGCAGCCCGACAGGGGGAAACAATCAGCCTCAGCATTTT
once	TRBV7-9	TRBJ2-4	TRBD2	CASSQTSGSNIQYF	TGTGCCAGCAGCCAGACTAGCGGGAGCAACATTCAGTACTTC